The clone carrying this TCR beta chain was seen a handful of times. The sample comes from a study of beta chain features in type 1 diabetes. The germline V gene has CDR1 SGHTA and CDR2 FQGTGA. With V trimmed by 5 bases and J by 3 bases, 17 bases remained unmatched. This CDR3 has 19 amino acids. Since all of the isolated RNA was reverse transcribed, expressed TCRB transcripts were what got sequenced. Assay used: immunoSEQ multiplex PCR; TCRdb lists only in-frame clones, some missing. The sample includes some 230,000 clones, over 9.5% of them seen just once. This chain joins TRBV7-3 and TRBJ2-2; 8 nucleotides agree with TRBD2. The sequence was collected from a woman aged 18-30 years in good health. Material for sequencing was naive CD4+ T cells from blood. The CDR3 DNA follows: TGTGCCAGCAGCCCCCGTATAGCCCGGGGGGGCGAGGACACCGGGGAGCTGTTTTTT. This translates into CASSPRIARGGEDTGELFF.